What follows are 30 T cell receptor beta chains derived from one specimen sequenced in a study of blood T cell repertoires in COVID-19 (dated by TCRdb to the early 2020s). The library was produced with the immunoSEQ multiplex PCR assay. TCRdb mirrors the immuneACCESS table, restricted to in-frame sequences. Some clones are absent from its copies; in checked studies, under half trace to an unresolved V gene, and the reason for the others is unknown. The sample has 200,000 to 250,000 clones on record, about 83% of them singletons. Roughly 1.3% of the sample rests with the top ten. Specimen: peripheral blood. The receptors here all came from a woman aged 25 to 39 with COVID-19, enrolled during active disease.

The CDR3 loop reads CASSLRGYRTEAFF. CDR3 DNA: TGTGCCAGTAGTTTGCGGGGGTATCGGACTGAAGCTTTCTTT. This sequence joins TRBV19 and TRBJ1-1, with D tentatively TRBD1 (5 bases). With 5 bases removed from V and 5 bases from J, the gap between germline ends came to 15 bases. CDR3 size: 14 residues. Looked up from germline, CDR1 is LNHDA and CDR2 is SQIVND (reference sequence).

V usage is TRBV2 and J usage is TRBJ1-6; 11 nucleotides align to TRBD1. CDR1 and CDR2 from the germline V gene are SNHLY and FYNNEI. The CDR3 spans 17 residues. The trim removed 7 bases at V and 8 bases at J, leaving 13 bases unmatched. For the CDR3, the DNA is TGTGCCAGCAACGTCGGGACCGGGACAGGGGGTGATTCACCCCTCCACTTT. The encoded protein is CASNVGTGTGGDSPLHF.

This clone was found a few times. The V gene is TRBV5-1, the J gene TRBJ2-3, with 7 bases aligning to TRBD2. The CDR3 consists of 17 residues. V was clipped by 4 bases and J by 4 bases; unmatched bases: 15. Germline assignment: CDR1 SGHRS and CDR2 YFSETQ. For the CDR3, the DNA is TGCGCCAGCAGCCCTGGGGAGGGGCCGTACCGTCCAGATACGCAGTATTTT. It specifies CASSPGEGPYRPDTQYF. Together with reference TRBV5-1 and TRBJ2-3, the CDR3 gives the full variable domain: KAGVTQTPRYLIKTRGQQVTLSCSPISGHRSVSWYQQTPGQGLQFLFEYFSETQRNKGNFPGRFSGRQFSNSRSEMNVSTLELGDSALYLCASSPGEGPYRPDTQYFGPGTRLTVL.

The chain links TRBV5-1 to TRBJ2-1; perhaps TRBD2 as D (5 bases). CDR1 is SGHRS and CDR2 is YFSETQ in the germline V gene. The CDR3 is 16 residues long. V lost 3 bases and J 10 bases, leaving 23 bases between the germline ends. CDR3 protein: CASSSGRAPGSSEQFF. Written as DNA, the CDR3 is TGCGCCAGCAGCTCCGGACGGGCCCCGGGGTCGTCGGAGCAGTTCTTC. The variable domain in full, with the rest retrieved from reference TRBV5-1 and TRBJ2-1, is KAGVTQTPRYLIKTRGQQVTLSCSPISGHRSVSWYQQTPGQGLQFLFEYFSETQRNKGNFPGRFSGRQFSNSRSEMNVSTLELGDSALYLCASSSGRAPGSSEQFFGPGTRLTVL.

The chain has TRBV6-6 and TRBJ1-5, with a weak D call TRBD1 (5 bases). CDR1 and CDR2 from the germline V gene are MNHNY and SVGAGI (reference sequence). The CDR3 has 13 amino acids. The V and J ends lost 5 bases and 4 bases respectively, with 9 bases between them. CDR3 coding DNA: TGTGCCAGCAGTACCCAGGGTAATCAGCCCCAGCATTTT. As protein: CASSTQGNQPQHF.

The chain has TRBV7-3 and TRBJ2-1; 7 nucleotides agree with TRBD1. This CDR3 has 17 residues. Looked up from germline, CDR1 is SGHTA and CDR2 is FQGTGA. Trimming at V came to 5 bases and at J to 1 base, leaving 11 bases not matched to a gene. The DNA of the CDR3 is TGTGCCAGCAGCCTTCTCGGTACAGGGGCTTCCTACAATGAGCAGTTCTTC. This translates into CASSLLGTGASYNEQFF. The variable domain in full, completed from reference TRBV7-3 and TRBJ2-1, reads GAGVSQTPSNKVTEKGKYVELRCDPISGHTALYWYRQSLGQGPEFLIYFQGTGAADDSGLPNDRFFAVRPEGSVSTLKIQRTERGDSAVYLCASSLLGTGASYNEQFFGPGTRLTVL.

J is TRBJ1-5 and V is TRBV7-9; TRBD1 matches 9 bases. The CDR3 loop spans 15 amino acids. Losses at the gene ends were 3 bases for V and 5 bases for J; bases not matched to a gene: 5. Germline V CDR1 and CDR2: SEHNR, FQNEAQ (reference sequence). The DNA of the CDR3 is TGTGCCAGCAGCTTTTTACAGGGGGCCGATCAGCCCCAGCATTTT. It codes for CASSFLQGADQPQHF.

V usage is TRBV19 and J usage is TRBJ1-1; D is uncertain. V lost 6 bases and J 5 bases, leaving 13 bases between the germline ends. CDR1 LNHDA and CDR2 SQIVND come from the germline V gene (reference sequence). The CDR3 sequence is 13 residues long. The CDR3 DNA reads TGTGCCAGTAGCGGGCGAAGAGGGACTGAAGCTTTCTTT. As protein: CASSGRRGTEAFF.

CDR3 bases: TGTGCCAGCAGCCAAGATCAGACAGGGGTCGGCAACACCATATATTTT. Translation gives CASSQDQTGVGNTIYF. The chain is built from TRBV14 and TRBJ1-3, with TRBD1 matching over 8 bases. J was trimmed by 7 bases and V by 0 bases; bases with no gene match: 8. The CDR3 covers 16 residues. Looked up from germline, CDR1 is SGHDN and CDR2 is FVKESK.

The V gene is TRBV19, the J gene TRBJ2-1; 7 bases align to TRBD2. This CDR3 region has 15 residues. The V segment lost 8 bases and the J segment 3 bases; nucleotides outside the gene matches: 10. The germline V gene encodes CDR1 LNHDA and CDR2 SQIVND (reference sequence). CDR3 sequence reads: CASARLADIYNEQFF. The CDR3 coding sequence is TGTGCCAGTGCCCGTCTAGCGGATATCTACAATGAGCAGTTCTTC.

A few counts support this clone. The chain combines TRBV9 with TRBJ1-1; weak D call: TRBD1 (6 bases). The CDR3 runs 13 residues. Germline V gene lookup returns CDR1 SGDLS and CDR2 YYNGEE. The V end was cut by 3 bases, the J end by 4 bases, with 10 bases between. The CDR3 loop reads CASSGTGTTEAFF. In DNA form, the CDR3 reads TGTGCCAGCAGCGGAACAGGGACCACTGAAGCTTTCTTT.

The chain joins TRBV2 to TRBJ1-5; 8 nucleotides line up with TRBD1. The CDR3 covers 13 residues. From germline, CDR1 is SNHLY and CDR2 FYNNEI. V was pared by 8 bases and J by 5 bases, with 5 bases of the junction left unmatched. CDR3 coding DNA: TGTGCCAGCCACCAGGACAGGGATCAGCCCCAGCATTTT. The encoded protein is CASHQDRDQPQHF.

The chain couples TRBV6-2 or TRBV6-3 to TRBJ2-7; D may be TRBD2 (5 bases). CDR3 size: 11 residues. V was trimmed by 5 bases and J by 6 bases, leaving 8 bases between them. Germline CDR1 is MNHEY and CDR2 is SVGEGT. CDR3 loop: CASSNGVEQYF. In DNA, the CDR3 is TGTGCCAGCAGTAACGGGGTCGAGCAGTACTTC.

This chain uses TRBV6-6 with TRBJ2-4, with a weak D call TRBD2 (6 bases). The length of the CDR3 is 13 residues. CDR1 and CDR2 from the germline V gene are MNHNY and SVGAGI (reference sequence). V shed 11 bases and J shed 0 bases, with 11 bases lying between them. CDR3 DNA sequence: TGTGCCGTGAGCGGGTTAGCCAAAAACATTCAGTACTTC. Translating gives CAVSGLAKNIQYF.

The chain employs TRBV18 and TRBJ2-3, with 8 positions matching TRBD1. CDR1 and CDR2 from the germline V gene are KGHSH and LQKENI. The CDR3 consists of 15 residues. V trimming: 6 bases; J trimming: 3 bases; junction bases outside the gene matches: 8. The CDR3 spells CASSDRVVETDTQYF. As DNA, the CDR3 is TGTGCCAGCTCGGACAGGGTAGTCGAAACAGATACGCAGTATTTT.

The chain combines TRBV5-6 with TRBJ2-1, with TRBD2 as a possible D gene (5 bases). Trimming took off 2 bases at V and 4 bases at J, with 13 bases between the two ends. CDR3 size: 15 residues. In germline, CDR1 is SGHDT, CDR2 YYEEEE. CDR3: CASSFTGKLYNEQFF. The CDR3 bases are TGTGCCAGCAGCTTTACCGGGAAACTATACAATGAGCAGTTCTTC.

This clone appeared a few times. The chain combines TRBV2 with TRBJ2-5; 10 positions match TRBD2. The V gene end was trimmed by 3 bases and the J gene end by 5 bases; junction bases not matched to a gene: 9. CDR3 length equals 16 residues. Germline-derived CDR1 and CDR2 are SNHLY and FYNNEI. The CDR3 spells CASSDLYLAGAETQYF. In DNA form, the CDR3 reads TGTGCCAGCAGTGACCTTTACCTAGCGGGAGCGGAGACCCAGTACTTC.

This chain uses TRBV6-2 or TRBV6-3 with TRBJ2-2; 7 positions match TRBD1. Trimming at V came to 5 bases and at J to 0 bases, leaving 9 bases not matched to a gene. Germline assignment: CDR1 MNHEY and CDR2 SVGEGT. The CDR3 totals 17 residues. This CDR3 reads CASSPPTGAANTGELFF. DNA of the CDR3: TGTGCCAGCAGTCCCCCAACAGGGGCCGCGAACACCGGGGAGCTGTTTTTT.

DNA of the CDR3: TGTGCCGGCTCAGGGGGCGGCAATCAGCCCCAGCATTTT. Amino acids: CAGSGGGNQPQHF. This chain joins TRBV30 and TRBJ1-5, with 8 positions matching TRBD1. The CDR3 is made up of 13 amino acids. Germline V gives CDR1 GTSNPN, CDR2 SVGIG (reference sequence). J was trimmed by 2 bases and V by 8 bases; bases with no gene match: 5.

This chain links TRBV27 with TRBJ2-5, with 11 bases identical to TRBD2. Trimming at V came to 8 bases and at J to 1 base, leaving 9 bases not matched to a gene. Germline CDR1 is MNHEY and CDR2 is SMNVEV (reference sequence). The CDR3 has 16 amino acids. The CDR3 region has the DNA TGTGCCAGCGGGGACTTTAGCGGGGGGGCCCAAGAGACCCAGTACTTC. Translated, it gives CASGDFSGGAQETQYF.

The V gene is TRBV19, the J gene TRBJ2-7; D might be TRBD1 (5 bases). The V gene lost 1 base and the J gene lost 0 bases, with 13 bases spanning the gap. Germline CDR1 is LNHDA and CDR2 is SQIVND (reference sequence). CDR3 length: 16 residues. In DNA form, the CDR3 reads TGTGCCAGTAGTATAGTGGGCAGGGCCAGCTCCTACGAGCAGTACTTC. Translating it yields CASSIVGRASSYEQYF.

V usage is TRBV24-1 and J usage is TRBJ2-1; TRBD1 is a possible D gene (6 bases). CDR3 size: 14 residues. In germline, CDR1 is KGHDR, CDR2 SFDVKD. Between the trimmed V and J ends, which lost 0 bases and 9 bases, there was a span of 11 bases. The CDR3 reads CATSDLRAGVEQFF. CDR3 in DNA: TGTGCCACCAGTGATTTGCGGGCAGGGGTTGAGCAGTTCTTC.

The chain links TRBV12-5 to TRBJ2-2; the D gene is possibly TRBD1 (5 bases). Germline values: CDR1 LGHNT, CDR2 FRNRAP. The V end lost 4 bases, the J end lost 8 bases, and 14 bases lay between the germline ends. The CDR3 extends over 14 amino acids. CDR3 region: CASGSGHRGGELFF. The CDR3 DNA reads as TGTGCTAGTGGTTCCGGACATAGGGGAGGGGAGCTGTTTTTT.

The gene calls are TRBV5-1 and TRBJ2-5; 11 bases line up with TRBD2. The CDR3 consists of 15 residues. CDR1 SGHRS and CDR2 YFSETQ come from the germline V gene. V shed 2 bases and J 4 bases; nucleotides not matched to a gene: 4. CDR3 protein: CASSFSGGDRETQYF. The CDR3 coding sequence is TGCGCCAGCAGCTTTAGCGGGGGGGACCGAGAGACCCAGTACTTC.

The chain joins TRBV27 to TRBJ2-1; 11 nucleotides line up with TRBD2. CDR3 length: 21 amino acids. V lost 6 bases and J lost 4; bases outside the gene matches: 23. Germline V gene sequence: CDR1 MNHEY, CDR2 SMNVEV (reference sequence). Here the CDR3 reads CASSRRVPGLADVLWYNEQFF. The CDR3 region has the DNA TGTGCCAGCAGCCGACGAGTTCCGGGACTAGCGGACGTCCTGTGGTACAATGAGCAGTTCTTC.

The rearrangement links TRBV11-1 to TRBJ1-6; 7 nucleotides agree with TRBD1. Germline lookup yields CDR1 SGHAT and CDR2 FQDESV (reference sequence). V trimming: 5 bases; J trimming: 10 bases; junction bases outside the gene matches: 8. This CDR3 spans 14 amino acids. The CDR3 reads CASSLTGYRSPLHF. CDR3 DNA sequence: TGTGCCAGCAGCCTGACAGGGTATCGGTCACCCCTCCACTTT.

This chain joins TRBV7-9 and TRBJ1-2; 8 bases are shared with TRBD1. CDR3 length equals 16 residues. J was trimmed by 1 base and V by 5 bases; bases with no gene match: 9. Germline CDR1 SEHNR, CDR2 FQNEAQ (reference sequence). For the CDR3, the DNA is TGTGCCAGCAGCCAAGGGGCAGGGGGCATTAACTATGGCTACACCTTC. Its protein product is CASSQGAGGINYGYTF.

This rearrangement joins TRBV2 to TRBJ2-7; 7 bases align to TRBD1. CDR3 length: 14 amino acids. The germline gives CDR1 SNHLY, CDR2 FYNNEI. V lost 7 bases, J lost 2 bases, and 8 bases stayed unmatched. The CDR3 is CASIPDRMTYEQYF. Written as DNA, the CDR3 is TGTGCCAGCATCCCGGACAGGATGACCTACGAGCAGTACTTC. The full variable domain, its missing parts supplied by reference TRBV2 and TRBJ2-7, is EPEVTQTPSHQVTQMGQEVILRCVPISNHLYFYWYRQILGQKVEFLVSFYNNEISEKSEIFDDQFSVERPDGSNFTLKIRSTKLEDSAMYFCASIPDRMTYEQYFGPGTRLTVT.

Comments on this clone: At one boundary the junction diverges from the germline segment, which might be a read error. The chain employs TRBV5-1 and TRBJ2-6, with 8 positions matching TRBD1. CDR1 and CDR2 (germline): SGHRS, YFSETQ. The CDR3 loop spans 16 amino acids. CDR3 loop: CASSLQPGQGANVLTF. In DNA form, the CDR3 reads TGCGCCAGCAGCTTGCAACCCGGGCAGGGGGCGAACGTCCTGACTTTC.

This clone was counted between two and nine times. This chain links TRBV27 with TRBJ2-7; 9 bases align to TRBD2. Germline V gives CDR1 MNHEY, CDR2 SMNVEV (reference sequence). V was pared by 4 bases and J by 3 bases, with 4 bases of the junction left unmatched. There are 14 residues in the CDR3. CDR3 sequence: CASSWGGRVYEQYF. In nucleotides, the CDR3 is TGTGCCAGCAGTTGGGGCGGGAGGGTCTACGAGCAGTACTTC.